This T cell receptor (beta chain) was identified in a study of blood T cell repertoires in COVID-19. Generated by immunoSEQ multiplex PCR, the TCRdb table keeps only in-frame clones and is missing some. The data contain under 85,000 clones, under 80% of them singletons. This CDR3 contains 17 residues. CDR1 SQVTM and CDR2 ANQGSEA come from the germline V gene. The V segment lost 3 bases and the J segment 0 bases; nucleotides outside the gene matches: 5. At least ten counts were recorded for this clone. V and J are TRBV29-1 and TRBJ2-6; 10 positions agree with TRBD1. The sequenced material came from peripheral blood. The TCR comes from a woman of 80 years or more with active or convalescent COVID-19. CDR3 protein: CSVDPGQGISGANVLTF. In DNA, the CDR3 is TGCAGCGTTGATCCGGGACAGGGGATCTCTGGGGCCAACGTCCTGACTTTC.